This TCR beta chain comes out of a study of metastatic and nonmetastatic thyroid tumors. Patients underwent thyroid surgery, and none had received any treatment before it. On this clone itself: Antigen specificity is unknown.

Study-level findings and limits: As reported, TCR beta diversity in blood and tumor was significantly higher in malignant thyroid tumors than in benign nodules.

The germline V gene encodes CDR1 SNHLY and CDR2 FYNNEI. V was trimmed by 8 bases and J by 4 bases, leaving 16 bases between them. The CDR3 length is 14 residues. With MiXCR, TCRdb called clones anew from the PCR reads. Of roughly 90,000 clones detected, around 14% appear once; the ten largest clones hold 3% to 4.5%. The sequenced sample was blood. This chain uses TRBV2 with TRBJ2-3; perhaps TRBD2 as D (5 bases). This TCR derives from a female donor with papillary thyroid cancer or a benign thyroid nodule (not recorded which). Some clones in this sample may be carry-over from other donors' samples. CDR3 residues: CASLSGGSPDTQYF. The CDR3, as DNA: TGTGCCAGCCTGTCTGGTGGGAGTCCAGATACGCAGTATTTT.